These 10 T cell receptor beta chains share one sample of origin, sequenced in a study of shared clonotypes between healthy human individuals. Naive CD8 cells lacked CD45RO, underwent positive selection for CCR7 and left out terminally differentiated effector memory CD45RA+ cells. Libraries were prepared by immunoSEQ multiplex PCR; TCRdb keeps only in-frame clonotypes and omits some of them. This sample carries about 2.2 million clones, around 93% of them seen once, and the ten largest clones take about 1.7%. What was sequenced was naive CD8+ T cells from PBMCs. The receptors come from a man younger than 30 in good health. Some clones in this sample may be carry-over from other donors' samples.

The CDR3 reads CASSYYFYDGELFF. The CDR3 coding sequence is TGCGCCAGCAGTTACTACTTCTATGACGGGGAGCTGTTTTTT. The chain is built from TRBV10-2 and TRBJ2-2; D gene unclear. V was shortened by 5 bases and J by 7 bases, with 14 bases between the two germline ends. The CDR3 is 14 amino acids. CDR1 and CDR2 (germline): WSHSY, SAAADI.

This rearrangement joins TRBV4-1 to TRBJ2-7; D gene uncertain. V was shortened by 1 base and J by 6 bases, with 13 bases between the two germline ends. The CDR3 runs 14 residues. Germline assignment: CDR1 MGHRA and CDR2 YSYEKL. The chain's CDR3 is CASSQGLGRVEQYF. The CDR3 DNA reads TGCGCCAGCAGCCAAGGTTTGGGCCGGGTCGAGCAGTACTTC.

This rearrangement joins TRBV27 to TRBJ2-1; 9 bases align to TRBD1. The V segment lost 6 bases and the J segment 9 bases; nucleotides outside the gene matches: 15. CDR1 MNHEY and CDR2 SMNVEV come from the germline V gene (reference sequence). The CDR3 length is 16 residues. The CDR3 region has the DNA TGTGCCAGCAGGGGGAGTCCCGGGACAGGGTTCAGTGAGCAGTTCTTC. This codes for CASRGSPGTGFSEQFF.

This clone was seen a single time. This rearrangement joins TRBV11-2 to TRBJ2-7, with 7 bases aligning to TRBD2. Looked up from germline, CDR1 is SGHAT and CDR2 is FQNNGV. The CDR3 loop spans 13 amino acids. Losses at the gene ends were 1 base for V and 12 bases for J; bases not matched to a gene: 9. The CDR3 loop reads CASSLAGLVPRYF. In DNA form, the CDR3 reads TGTGCCAGCAGCTTAGCCGGACTAGTCCCCCGGTACTTC. The variable domain in full, completed from reference TRBV11-2 and TRBJ2-7, reads EAGVAQSPRYKIIEKRQSVAFWCNPISGHATLYWYQQILGQGPKLLIQFQNNGVVDDSQLPKDRFSAERLKGVDSTLKIQPAKLEDSAVYLCASSLAGLVPRYFGPGTRLTVT.

The chain employs TRBV7-9 and TRBJ2-7; D may be TRBD1 (5 bases). V gave up 4 bases and J gave up 4 bases, with 29 bases separating them. Germline V gene data show CDR1 as SEHNR and CDR2 as FQNEAQ (reference sequence). This CDR3 is built from 19 residues. CDR3 protein: CASSSPVGPRASNDYEQYF. Written as DNA, the CDR3 is TGTGCCAGCAGCTCCCCGGTGGGGCCCCGGGCCTCCAACGATTACGAGCAGTACTTC.

V gene TRBV11-2 combines with J gene TRBJ2-5, with D hard to call. This CDR3 spans 13 amino acids. The V and J ends lost 3 bases and 5 bases respectively, with 10 bases between them. CDR1 is SGHAT and CDR2 is FQNNGV in the germline V gene. As DNA, the CDR3 is TGTGCCAGCAGCTTTCTGTTGTCGGAGACCCAGTACTTC. Amino acid sequence: CASSFLLSETQYF.

This CDR3 is CASSPLLPGGNYGYTF. The CDR3 bases are TGTGCCAGCAGCCCACTCCTTCCAGGGGGCAACTATGGCTACACCTTC. The V call is TRBV5-8, the J call TRBJ1-2; TRBD1 agrees at 8 bases. The germline V gene encodes CDR1 SGHTS and CDR2 YDEGEE. The V and J ends lost 4 bases and 2 bases, in that order; junction bases with no gene match: 10. This CDR3 has 16 residues.

The chain links TRBV15 to TRBJ2-7; 7 bases fit TRBD1. The ends lost 5 bases at V and 0 bases at J; junction bases unmatched: 7. This CDR3 has 15 residues. Germline V gene data show CDR1 as LNHNV and CDR2 as YYDKDF (reference sequence). This chain's CDR3 is CATSDRQGHSYEQYF. In nucleotides, the CDR3 is TGTGCCACCAGCGATCGACAGGGACACTCCTACGAGCAGTACTTC.

The chain uses TRBV7-2 and TRBJ2-2, with 11 bases fitting TRBD1. Per the germline V gene, CDR1 is SGHTA and CDR2 is FQGNSA. V was clipped by 4 bases and J by 8 bases; unmatched bases: 12. This CDR3 has 17 amino acids. CDR3 nucleotides: TGTGCCAGCAGCTCACAGGACAGGGGGCAAAAGAAGGGGGAGCTGTTTTTT. Its protein product is CASSSQDRGQKKGELFF.

Points on this clone: This CDR3 is also generated by other DNA sequences in the sample. This rearrangement joins TRBV7-2 to TRBJ1-5; TRBD1 might be the D (6 bases). V lost 5 bases, J lost 0 bases, and 11 bases lay in between. Per the germline V gene, CDR1 is SGHTA and CDR2 is FQGNSA. The CDR3 is 15 amino acids. The CDR3 spells CASSVTGYSNQPQHF. The CDR3 DNA is TGTGCCAGCAGCGTTACAGGGTATAGCAATCAGCCCCAGCATTTT.